This T cell receptor beta chain was recovered during a study of blood T cell repertoires in COVID-19. Clones were sequenced by immunoSEQ multiplex PCR, and TCRdb holds only the in-frame ones, with some missing. This sample has approximately 200,000 clones; around 85% occur once, and the top ten carry around 19%. Germline-derived CDR1 and CDR2 are LNHNV and YYDKDF (reference sequence). The CDR3 has 14 amino acids. The V segment lost 6 bases and the J segment 7 bases; nucleotides outside the gene matches: 6. The sample comprised PBMCs or T cells enriched from blood (not recorded which). The chain uses TRBV15 and TRBJ1-4, with 9 nucleotides matching TRBD1. The receptor was derived from a man aged 40-55 years who had recovered from COVID-19. The CDR3 DNA reads as TGTGCCACCAGAACCACAGGGGGCACTGAAAAACTGTTTTTT. Translated: CATRTTGGTEKLFF.